The 7 T cell receptor beta chains presented below share a single source sample, sequenced in a study of shared clonotypes between healthy human individuals. Measured with immunoSEQ multiplex PCR; TCRdb has only the in-frame clones, and not every one. The table has more than 900,000 clones, 75% to 85% seen once; the top ten hold 0.55% to 0.7%. The specimen sequenced was memory CD4+ T cells from PBMCs. Subset of the sample: CD45RA-negative fraction. Receptors originate from a man aged 18 to 35 in good health. Some clones in this sample may be carry-over from other donors' samples.

This clone has just one count. The chain is built from TRBV5-1 and TRBJ2-3, with 12 bases aligning to TRBD1. The CDR3 length is 16 residues. The V and J ends lost 2 bases and 6 bases, in that order; junction bases with no gene match: 7. Germline V CDR1 and CDR2: SGHRS, YFSETQ. CDR3 in amino acids: CASSFLGTGGSDTQYF. CDR3 nucleotide sequence: TGCGCCAGCAGCTTTCTCGGGACAGGGGGCTCGGATACGCAGTATTTT.

This chain connects TRBV5-1 to TRBJ2-2; D remains ambiguous. Germline V gives CDR1 SGHRS, CDR2 YFSETQ. Trimming left V 3 bases short and J 3 bases short, with 3 bases between. The CDR3 runs 12 residues. The CDR3 region has the DNA TGCGCCAGCAGCTCAGACACCGGGGAGCTGTTTTTT. Its translation: CASSSDTGELFF.

This clone was seen a handful of times. This chain uses TRBV18 with TRBJ1-2; 8 bases fit TRBD1. Per the germline V gene, CDR1 is KGHSH and CDR2 is LQKENI. The CDR3 is made up of 15 amino acids. Losses at the gene ends were 3 bases for V and 4 bases for J; bases not matched to a gene: 7. The CDR3 loop is CASSPGTGPSYGYTF. The CDR3 bases are TGTGCCAGCTCACCTGGGACAGGCCCTTCCTATGGCTACACCTTC.

On this clone: This sample also contains other DNA sequences that code for the same CDR3. The J gene is TRBJ2-7, the V gene TRBV2; 8 bases fit TRBD1. The CDR3 contains 13 residues. Germline-derived CDR1 and CDR2 are SNHLY and FYNNEI. The junction had 5 bases not matched to a gene; V was cut back by 7 bases and J by 3 bases. The CDR3 loop reads CASTRTGSYEQYF. In DNA form, the CDR3 reads TGTGCCAGCACTCGGACAGGGAGCTACGAGCAGTACTTC.

J is TRBJ1-4 and V is TRBV30, with 10 bases matching TRBD1. CDR1 and CDR2 from the germline V gene are GTSNPN and SVGIG (reference sequence). CDR3 length: 12 amino acids. The ends lost 5 bases at V and 7 bases at J; junction bases unmatched: 1. The CDR3 bases are TGTGCCTGGGGGACAGGGGTTGAAAAACTGTTTTTT. It is translated as CAWGTGVEKLFF.

The V gene is TRBV21-1, the J gene TRBJ2-7. TRBV21-1 is classified as a pseudogene. There are 16 residues in the CDR3. CDR3 region: CASRSPGGVIPDEQYF. In nucleotides, the CDR3 is TGTGCCAGCAGATCCCCTGGGGGAGTGATTCCCGACGAGCAGTACTTC.

A word on this clone: A read error may be the cause here, since a much bigger clone is one base away. This chain connects TRBV30 to TRBJ2-7; 9 bases are shared with TRBD1. Germline CDR1 and CDR2: GTSNPN and SVGIG (reference sequence). This CDR3 has 13 amino acids. DNA for the CDR3: TGTGCCTGGAGTGGCCCCCGGACAGGGGCGTCCTTTTTC. Translated, it gives CAWSGPRTGASFF.